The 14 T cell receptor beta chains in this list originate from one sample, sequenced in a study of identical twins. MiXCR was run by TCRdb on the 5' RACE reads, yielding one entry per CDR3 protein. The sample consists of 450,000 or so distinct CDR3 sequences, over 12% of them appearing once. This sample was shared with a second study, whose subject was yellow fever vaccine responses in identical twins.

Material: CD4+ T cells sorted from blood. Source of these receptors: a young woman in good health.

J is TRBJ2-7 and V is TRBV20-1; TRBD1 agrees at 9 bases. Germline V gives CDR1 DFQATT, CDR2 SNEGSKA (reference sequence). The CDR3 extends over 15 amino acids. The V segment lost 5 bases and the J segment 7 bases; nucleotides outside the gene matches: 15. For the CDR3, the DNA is TGCAGTGCTGGTGGCCGGGACAGGGATCGGCGAGAGCAGTACTTC. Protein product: CSAGGRDRDRREQYF.

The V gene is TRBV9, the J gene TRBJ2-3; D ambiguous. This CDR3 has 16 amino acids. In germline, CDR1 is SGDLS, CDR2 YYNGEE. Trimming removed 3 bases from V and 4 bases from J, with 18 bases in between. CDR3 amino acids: CASSAWYRGPADTQYF. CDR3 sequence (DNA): TGTGCCAGCAGCGCCTGGTACAGAGGTCCCGCAGATACGCAGTATTTT.

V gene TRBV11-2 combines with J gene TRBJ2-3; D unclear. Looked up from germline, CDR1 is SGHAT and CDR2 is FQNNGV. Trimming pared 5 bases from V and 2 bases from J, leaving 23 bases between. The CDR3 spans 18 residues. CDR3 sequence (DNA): TGTGCCAGCAGCCCCTCTCAGTCCTCACCCACGGACACAGATACGCAGTATTTT. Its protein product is CASSPSQSSPTDTDTQYF.

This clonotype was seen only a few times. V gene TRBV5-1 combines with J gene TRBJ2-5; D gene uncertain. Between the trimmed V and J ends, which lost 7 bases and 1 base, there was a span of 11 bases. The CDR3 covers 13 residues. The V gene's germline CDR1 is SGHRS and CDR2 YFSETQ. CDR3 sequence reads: CASQYGFQETQYF. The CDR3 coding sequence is TGCGCCAGCCAGTACGGGTTCCAAGAGACCCAGTACTTC.

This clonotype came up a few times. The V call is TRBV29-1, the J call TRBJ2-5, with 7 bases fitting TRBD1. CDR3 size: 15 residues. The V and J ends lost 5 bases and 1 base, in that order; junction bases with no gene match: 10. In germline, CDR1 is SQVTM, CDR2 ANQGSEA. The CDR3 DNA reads TGCAGCGTTTCTCGGGACAGTGTCCCCCAAGAGACCCAGTACTTC. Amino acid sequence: CSVSRDSVPQETQYF.

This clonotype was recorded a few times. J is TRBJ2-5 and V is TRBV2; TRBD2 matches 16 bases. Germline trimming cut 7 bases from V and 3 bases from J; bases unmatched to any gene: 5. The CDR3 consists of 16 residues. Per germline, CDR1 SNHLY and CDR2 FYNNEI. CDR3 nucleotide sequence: TGTGCCAGCAACGCCGGGACTAGCGGGAGGGAAGAGACCCAGTACTTC. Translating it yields CASNAGTSGREETQYF.

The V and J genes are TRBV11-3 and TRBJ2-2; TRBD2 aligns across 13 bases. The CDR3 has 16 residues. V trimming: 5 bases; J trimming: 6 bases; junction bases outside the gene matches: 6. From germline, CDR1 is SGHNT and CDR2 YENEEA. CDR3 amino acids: CASSTGTSGIAGELFF. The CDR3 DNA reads TGTGCCAGCAGCACAGGGACTAGCGGGATCGCCGGGGAGCTGTTTTTT.

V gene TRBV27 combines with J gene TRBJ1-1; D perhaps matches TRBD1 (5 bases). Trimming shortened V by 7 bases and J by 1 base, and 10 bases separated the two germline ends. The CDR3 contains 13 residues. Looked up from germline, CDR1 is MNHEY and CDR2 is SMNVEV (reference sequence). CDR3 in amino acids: CASKGRSNTEAFF. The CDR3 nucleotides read TGTGCCAGCAAGGGGAGGTCGAACACTGAAGCTTTCTTT.

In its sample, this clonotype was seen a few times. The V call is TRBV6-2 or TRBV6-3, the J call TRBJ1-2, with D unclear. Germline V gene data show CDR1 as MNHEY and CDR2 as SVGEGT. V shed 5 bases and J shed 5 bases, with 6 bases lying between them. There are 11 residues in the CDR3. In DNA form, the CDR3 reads TGTGCCAGCAGTCAAGCATATGGCTACACCTTC. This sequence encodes CASSQAYGYTF.

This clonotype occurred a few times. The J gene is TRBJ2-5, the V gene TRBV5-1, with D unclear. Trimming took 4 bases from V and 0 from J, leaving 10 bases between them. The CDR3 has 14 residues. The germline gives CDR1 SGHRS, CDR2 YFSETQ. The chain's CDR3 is CASSPDGNQETQYF. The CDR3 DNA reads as TGCGCCAGCAGCCCAGACGGCAACCAAGAGACCCAGTACTTC.

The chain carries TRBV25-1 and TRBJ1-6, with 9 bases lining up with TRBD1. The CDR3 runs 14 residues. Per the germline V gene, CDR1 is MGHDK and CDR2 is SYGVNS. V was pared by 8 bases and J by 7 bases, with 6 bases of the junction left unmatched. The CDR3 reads CASSRTGENSPLHF. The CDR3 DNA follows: TGTGCCAGCTCCCGGACAGGGGAGAATTCACCCCTCCACTTT.

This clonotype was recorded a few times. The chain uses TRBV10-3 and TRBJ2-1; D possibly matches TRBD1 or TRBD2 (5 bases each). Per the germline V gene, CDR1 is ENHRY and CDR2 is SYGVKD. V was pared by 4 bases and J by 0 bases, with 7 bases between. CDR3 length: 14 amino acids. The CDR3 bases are TGTGCCATCAGTGGGGGGAGCTCCTACAATGAGCAGTTCTTC. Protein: CAISGGSSYNEQFF.

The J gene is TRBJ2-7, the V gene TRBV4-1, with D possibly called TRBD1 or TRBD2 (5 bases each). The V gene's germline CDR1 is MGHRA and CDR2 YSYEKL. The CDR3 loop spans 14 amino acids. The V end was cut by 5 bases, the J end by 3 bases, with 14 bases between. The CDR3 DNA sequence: TGCGCCAGCAGCTCAATGGGGACGGGCTACGAGCAGTACTTC. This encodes CASSSMGTGYEQYF.

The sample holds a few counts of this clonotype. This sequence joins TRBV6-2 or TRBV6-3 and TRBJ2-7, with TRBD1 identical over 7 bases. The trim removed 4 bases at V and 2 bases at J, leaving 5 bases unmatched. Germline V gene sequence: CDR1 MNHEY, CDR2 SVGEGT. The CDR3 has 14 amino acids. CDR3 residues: CASSLTGQTYEQYF. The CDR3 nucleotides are TGTGCCAGCAGTTTGACAGGGCAAACCTACGAGCAGTACTTC.